Listed below are T cell receptor beta chains from one sample, sequenced in a study of T cell repertoires in cytomegalovirus infection. TCRdb called the reads again in MiXCR, with one record for every CDR3 protein. The sample carries 170,000 or so distinct CDR3 sequences, roughly 14% recorded once. The material sequenced was PBMCs. All receptors derive from a human donor in good health (CMV status not recorded). Some clones in this sample may be carry-over from other donors' samples. The CDR3 runs from the conserved cysteine through the conserved F or W. D genes are given only for firm matches. The listing skips clone size in some rows; elsewhere it reads once, few, many or a size class.

cdr3_nt	cdr3_aa	j_call	d_call	v_call	clone_size
TGTGCCAGCAGCTTAGGGTTTACGACAGTGCAGAACTATGGCTACACCTTC	CASSLGFTTVQNYGYTF	TRBJ1-2	-	TRBV11-2	few
TGCAGTGCTAGCGCCTTAGGGACTAGCGGGAACGAGCAGTACTTC	CSASALGTSGNEQYF	TRBJ2-7	TRBD2	TRBV20-1	-
TGTGCCACCAGCACGACAGGGGTTTCACCCCTCCACTTT	CATSTTGVSPLHF	TRBJ1-6	TRBD1	TRBV15	few
TGCAGCGGTAGGGTGGACAGGGGGGAGTACGAGCAGTACTTC	CSGRVDRGEYEQYF	TRBJ2-7	TRBD1	TRBV29-1	few
TGTGCCAGCAGCTTCTTTACTAATGAGCAGTTCTTC	CASSFFTNEQFF	TRBJ2-1	-	TRBV7-2	many
TGTGCCAGCACCCATGACCTTCCTGATGGCTACACCTTC	CASTHDLPDGYTF	TRBJ1-2	-	TRBV7-9	many
TGTGCCAGCAGCTTAGCCAGGGCGCAAGAGACCCAGTACTTC	CASSLARAQETQYF	TRBJ2-5	-	TRBV7-2	many
TGTGCCAGTAGTAAACTACAGGGGACTGGAAACACCATATATTTT	CASSKLQGTGNTIYF	TRBJ1-3	TRBD1	TRBV19	many
TGTGCCAGCAGCCAACCGGGACAGGGGGTCGGGGAGCTGTTTTTT	CASSQPGQGVGELFF	TRBJ2-2	TRBD1	TRBV28	many
TGTGCCAGTAGTATAACCGGGGGGGATCAGCCCCAGCATTTT	CASSITGGDQPQHF	TRBJ1-5	-	TRBV19	once
TGTGCCAGCAAATTCCGGGACACCCTATCTGGGGCCAACGTCCTGACTTTC	CASKFRDTLSGANVLTF	TRBJ2-6	-	TRBV6-2/TRBV6-3	many
TGTGCCAGCAGCCTCTATTCCCTGAACACTGAAGCTTTCTTT	CASSLYSLNTEAFF	TRBJ1-1	-	TRBV6-5	many
TGTGCCAGCAGCCTTACTAGCGGGAGGGCTTATGAGCAGTTCTTC	CASSLTSGRAYEQFF	TRBJ2-1	TRBD2	TRBV7-3	few
TGCGCCAGCAGCTTTGGACAGCCTGGAAACACCATATATTTT	CASSFGQPGNTIYF	TRBJ1-3	-	TRBV5-1	-
TGTGCCAGCAGTTACGATCGGAGGGAATTCCCCCCCAATGAGCAGTTCTTC	CASSYDRREFPPNEQFF	TRBJ2-1	-	TRBV6-2/TRBV6-3	many
TGTGCCGGGGGGACAGAAGAGACCCAGTACTTC	CAGGTEETQYF	TRBJ2-5	-	TRBV2	-
TGCAGTGCTAGCGGGTCTAGCGGGAGGGCCAGAGATGAGCAGTTCTTC	CSASGSSGRARDEQFF	TRBJ2-1	TRBD2	TRBV20-1	-
TGTGCCAGCAGTGATAGGGGGCGTCCGTACTTC	CASSDRGRPYF	TRBJ2-7	TRBD1	TRBV2	few
TGCAGCGTTGCGGACACCGGGGAGCTGTTTTTT	CSVADTGELFF	TRBJ2-2	-	TRBV29-1	many
TGTGCCAGTAGTATAGGGGACAGGGCCTACAATGAGCAGTTCTTC	CASSIGDRAYNEQFF	TRBJ2-1	TRBD1	TRBV19	-
TGTGCCAGCAGGTGGACTAGCGGCCGTCAAGAGACCCAGTACTTC	CASRWTSGRQETQYF	TRBJ2-5	TRBD2	TRBV2	-